These 20 T cell receptor beta chains originate from one sample sequenced in a study of CD8 T cells in ankylosing spondylitis (dated by TCRdb to 2016 to 2017). General findings and caveats noted by the study authors: Blood from ankylosing spondylitis patients appeared to be characterized by a TCR beta motif made up of seven or eight highly homologous amino acid variants.

No antigens are known for them. Libraries were constructed by 5' RACE. Sequencing instrument: Illumina HiSeq 2500. In TCRdb, the public reads were trimmed at Q25 with fastp and aligned with MiXCR, with productive beta chains retained. Rows matching on CDR3 protein sequence are summarized as one entry with the most common DNA and genes. Across this sample there are about 840,000 distinct CDR3 sequences, with 10% to 15% seen only once. 0.51% of the sample lies in the top ten. The sample taken for sequencing was blood, either unsorted or a sorted T cell fraction (not recorded which). The receptors here all came from a male donor with ankylosing spondylitis.

This clonotype was found a few times. This sequence joins TRBV5-1 and TRBJ1-2, with 7 bases identical to TRBD1. V was pared by 4 bases and J by 7 bases, with 10 bases of the junction left unmatched. Looked up from germline, CDR1 is SGHRS and CDR2 is YFSETQ. CDR3 length: 14 residues. CDR3 in DNA: TGCGCCAGCAGCCCCGGGACAGCTTCGTCTGGCTACACCTTC. Its translation: CASSPGTASSGYTF.

This clonotype has just a few counts. The chain employs TRBV24-1 and TRBJ2-1; no definite D call. This CDR3 is 13 amino acids long. Trimming stripped 1 base from V and 3 bases from J, with 3 bases between. Germline CDR1 is KGHDR and CDR2 is SFDVKD. CDR3 loop: CATSDFNYNEQFF. The CDR3, as DNA: TGTGCCACCAGTGATTTCAACTACAATGAGCAGTTCTTC.

This clonotype was counted between two and nine times. V usage is TRBV6-1 and J usage is TRBJ1-2, with D hard to call. CDR1 is MNHNS, CDR2 SASEGT, per germline. Trimming left V 4 bases short and J 4 bases short, with 19 bases between. This CDR3 is built from 16 residues. CDR3 sequence reads: CASSGASVLSAYGYTF. CDR3 bases: TGTGCCAGCAGTGGCGCCTCGGTACTCAGCGCCTATGGCTACACCTTC.

To note about this clonotype: One junction end does not reproduce the germline sequence, and a read error may be involved. V usage is TRBV20-1 and J usage is TRBJ1-2, with D perhaps matching TRBD1 (5 bases). Germline V gives CDR1 DFQATT, CDR2 SNEGSKA (reference sequence). This CDR3 region has 17 residues. DNA for the CDR3: TGCTGTGCTACCAAAAATAGACAGACCCTCCGGAACTATGGCTACACCTTC. This translates into CCATKNRQTLRNYGYTF.

This chain's CDR3 is CASSPTFSYTQYF. Here the CDR3 DNA reads TGTGCCAGCAGCCCGACGTTCAGCTATACGCAGTATTTT. The V call is TRBV11-2, the J call TRBJ2-3; no reliable D call. Trimming pared 5 bases from V and 7 bases from J, leaving 13 bases between. Germline V lookup: CDR1 SGHAT, CDR2 FQNNGV. This CDR3 contains 13 residues.

CDR3 protein: CASSFRRSAKNIQYF. For the CDR3, the DNA is TGTGCCAGCAGTTTCCGGCGATCGGCCAAAAACATTCAGTACTTC. This chain links TRBV6-2 or TRBV6-3 with TRBJ2-4; D is undetermined. The germline V and J ends were trimmed by 4 bases and 1 base, with 11 bases remaining between them. CDR3 length: 15 amino acids. The germline V gene encodes CDR1 MNHEY and CDR2 SVGEGT.

The genes are TRBV12-3 or TRBV12-4 and TRBJ1-5; no clear D gene. CDR3 length: 13 residues. The ends were cut back, 8 bases at V and 6 bases at J, with 14 bases in the middle. The chain's CDR3 is CASRRGRSQPQHF. The CDR3 DNA follows: TGTGCCAGCCGGAGAGGAAGGAGTCAGCCCCAGCATTTT.

The V and J genes are TRBV5-1 and TRBJ1-1; D is ambiguous. Germline V CDR1 and CDR2: SGHRS, YFSETQ. The CDR3 has 12 amino acids. V was cut by 4 bases and J by 5 bases, with 9 bases left in between. DNA for the CDR3: TGCGCCAGCAGCATGGAGAGTACTGAAGCTTTCTTT. As protein: CASSMESTEAFF.

The V and J genes are TRBV20-1 and TRBJ2-3; TRBD2 matches at 11 bases. This CDR3 has 13 residues. V lost 5 bases to trimming and J lost 8 bases; unmatched junction nucleotides: 6. Germline V CDR1 and CDR2: DFQATT, SNEGSKA (reference sequence). CDR3 sequence reads: CSAATSGVGTQYF. For the CDR3, the DNA is TGCAGTGCTGCGACTAGCGGGGTCGGTACGCAGTATTTT.

The V and J genes are TRBV7-2 and TRBJ1-1, with D unclear. The CDR3 is made up of 15 amino acids. V lost 4 bases and J lost 10, with 22 bases in between. CDR1 is SGHTA, CDR2 FQGNSA, per germline. The CDR3 sequence: CASSYYSLGRGGAFF. Written as DNA, the CDR3 is TGTGCCAGCAGCTACTATTCCTTAGGACGGGGTGGAGCTTTCTTT. Supplemented by reference TRBV7-2 and TRBJ1-1, the full variable domain reads GAGVSQSPSNKVTEKGKDVELRCDPISGHTALYWYRQSLGQGLEFLIYFQGNSAPDKSGLPSDRFSAERTGGSVSTLTIQRTQQEDSAVYLCASSYYSLGRGGAFFGQGTRLTVV.

This clonotype was recorded a few times. V and J are TRBV7-2 and TRBJ2-7; 9 bases align to TRBD1. The CDR3 is 16 amino acids. Germline-derived CDR1 and CDR2 are SGHTA and FQGNSA. Trimming removed 5 bases from V and 3 bases from J; junction bases left unmatched: 11. CDR3 DNA sequence: TGTGCCAGCAGCCCATTCACAGACAGGGGGGACTACGAGCAGTACTTC. The encoded protein is CASSPFTDRGDYEQYF.

This chain connects TRBV5-1 to TRBJ2-7; no definite D call. Trimming cost V 4 bases and J 3 bases, with 20 bases left between them. The germline gives CDR1 SGHRS, CDR2 YFSETQ. This CDR3 is 16 amino acids long. CDR3 residues: CASSTSPETADYEQYF. The DNA of the CDR3 is TGCGCCAGCAGCACCTCCCCCGAAACAGCTGACTACGAGCAGTACTTC.

The V call is TRBV7-2, the J call TRBJ1-6, with D perhaps TRBD1 (5 bases). This CDR3 comprises 13 residues. Deletions cut 1 base from V and 9 bases from J, with 7 bases between. Germline assignment: CDR1 SGHTA and CDR2 FQGNSA. The CDR3 region has the DNA TGTGCCAGCAGCTTAGGGGGCGGTTCACCCCTCCACTTT. Its protein product is CASSLGGGSPLHF.

This clonotype was counted only a few times. The J gene is TRBJ2-2, the V gene TRBV4-2, with D possibly being TRBD1 (5 bases). The CDR3 runs 16 residues. V was cut by 4 bases and J by 3 bases, with 15 bases left in between. Germline V gene lookup returns CDR1 LGHNA and CDR2 YNFKEQ. CDR3 protein: CASSPQDFVDTGELFF. The CDR3 DNA reads as TGTGCCAGCAGCCCACAGGATTTCGTGGACACCGGGGAGCTGTTTTTT.

This clonotype was counted ten times or more. This sequence joins TRBV29-1 and TRBJ2-7; TRBD1 matches 7 bases. The CDR3 consists of 13 residues. The V segment lost 4 bases and the J segment 0 bases; nucleotides outside the gene matches: 3. Looked up from germline, CDR1 is SQVTM and CDR2 is ANQGSEA. CDR3: CSVVGDSSYEQYF. The CDR3 coding sequence is TGCAGCGTTGTCGGGGACAGCTCCTACGAGCAGTACTTC.

The chain has TRBV7-9 and TRBJ1-2; no firm D call. Germline assignment: CDR1 SEHNR and CDR2 FQNEAQ (reference sequence). The CDR3 is made up of 16 amino acids. The germline V and J ends were trimmed by 6 bases and 6 bases, with 23 bases remaining between them. CDR3 nucleotide sequence: TGTGCCAGCAGAGTGCCGGAGGGAGTCGTTAGGAATGGCTACACCTTC. It specifies CASRVPEGVVRNGYTF.

This clonotype came up a few times. The V call is TRBV28, the J call TRBJ2-7, with TRBD2 as a possible D gene (6 bases). The V gene lost 3 bases and the J gene lost 0 bases, with 18 bases spanning the gap. Per the germline V gene, CDR1 is MDHEN and CDR2 is SYDVKM. This CDR3 region has 17 residues. Here the CDR3 reads CASSLYGSRPSSYEQYF. The CDR3 DNA follows: TGTGCCAGCAGTTTGTACGGGAGCAGGCCGAGCTCCTACGAGCAGTACTTC.

The sample holds a few counts of this clonotype. The CDR3, as DNA: TGTGCCAGCAAAAGACCAAAACGACAGGGGGCCCTGATAGAGGGCGAGCAGTACTTC. Its protein is CASKRPKRQGALIEGEQYF. The rearrangement joins TRBV2 to TRBJ2-7; 10 nucleotides line up with TRBD1. From germline, CDR1 is SNHLY and CDR2 FYNNEI. J was trimmed by 6 bases and V by 7 bases; bases with no gene match: 24. The length of the CDR3 is 19 residues.

This clonotype was counted between two and nine times. The rearrangement links TRBV7-9 to TRBJ2-3; D remains ambiguous. The CDR3 loop spans 14 amino acids. V lost 5 bases and J lost 3, with 12 bases in between. CDR1 and CDR2 (germline): SEHNR, FQNEAQ (reference sequence). CDR3 protein: CASSPLGLTDTQYF. The CDR3 DNA follows: TGTGCCAGCAGCCCCCTCGGTTTGACAGATACGCAGTATTTT.

The chain combines TRBV7-2 with TRBJ1-2; TRBD1 matches at 7 bases. With 3 bases clipped from V and 2 bases from J, the junction kept 6 bases outside the gene matches. The CDR3 is 15 amino acids. CDR1 is SGHTA and CDR2 is FQGNSA in the germline V gene. The CDR3 DNA is TGTGCCAGCAGCTTTTCCGGGACAGTGAACTATGGCTACACCTTC. Translating gives CASSFSGTVNYGYTF.